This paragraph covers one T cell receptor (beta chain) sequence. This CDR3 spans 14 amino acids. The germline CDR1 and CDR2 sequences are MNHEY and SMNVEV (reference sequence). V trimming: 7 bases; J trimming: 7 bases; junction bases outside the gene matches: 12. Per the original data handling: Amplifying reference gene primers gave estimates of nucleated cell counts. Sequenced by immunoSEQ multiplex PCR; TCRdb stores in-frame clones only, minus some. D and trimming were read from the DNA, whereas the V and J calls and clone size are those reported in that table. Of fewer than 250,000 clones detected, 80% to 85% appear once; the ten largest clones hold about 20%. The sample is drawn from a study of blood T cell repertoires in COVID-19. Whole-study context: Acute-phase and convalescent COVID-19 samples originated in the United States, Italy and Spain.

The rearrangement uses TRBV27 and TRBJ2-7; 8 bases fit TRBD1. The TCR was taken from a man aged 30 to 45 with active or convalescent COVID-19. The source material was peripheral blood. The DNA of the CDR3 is TGTGCCAGCACGGGATTGACAGGGGCGCAGGAGCAGTACTTC. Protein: CASTGLTGAQEQYF.